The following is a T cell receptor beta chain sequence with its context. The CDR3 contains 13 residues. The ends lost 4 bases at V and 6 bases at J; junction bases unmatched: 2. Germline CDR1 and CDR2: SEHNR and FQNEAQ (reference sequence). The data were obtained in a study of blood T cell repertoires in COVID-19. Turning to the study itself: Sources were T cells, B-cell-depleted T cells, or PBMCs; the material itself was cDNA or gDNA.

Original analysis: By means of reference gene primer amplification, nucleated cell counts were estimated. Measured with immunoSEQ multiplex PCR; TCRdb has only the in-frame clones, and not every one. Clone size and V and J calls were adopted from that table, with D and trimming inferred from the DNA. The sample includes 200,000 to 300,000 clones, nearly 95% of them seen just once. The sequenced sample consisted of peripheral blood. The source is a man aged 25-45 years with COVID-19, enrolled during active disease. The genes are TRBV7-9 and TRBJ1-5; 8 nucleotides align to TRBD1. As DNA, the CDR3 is TGTGCCAGCAGCTCGACAGGGGTTCAGCCCCAGCATTTT. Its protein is CASSSTGVQPQHF.